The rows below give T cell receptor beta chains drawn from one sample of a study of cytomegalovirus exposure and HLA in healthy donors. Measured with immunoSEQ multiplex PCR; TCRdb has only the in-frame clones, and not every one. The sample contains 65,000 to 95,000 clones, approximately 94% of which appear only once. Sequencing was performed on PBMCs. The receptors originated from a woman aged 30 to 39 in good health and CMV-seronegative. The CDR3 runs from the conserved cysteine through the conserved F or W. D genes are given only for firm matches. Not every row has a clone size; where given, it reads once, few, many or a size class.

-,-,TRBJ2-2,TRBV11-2,TGTGCCAGCAGCTCCCAGGGGGGCGGGGAGCTGTTTTTT,CASSSQGGGELFF
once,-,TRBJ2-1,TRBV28,TGTGCCAGCAGTTTGTTCGTGAATGAGCAGTTCTTC,CASSLFVNEQFF
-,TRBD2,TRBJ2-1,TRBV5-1,TGCGCCAGCAGCCCACTAGCGGGAACCTTGTACAATGAGCAGTTCTTC,CASSPLAGTLYNEQFF
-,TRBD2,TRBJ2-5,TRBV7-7,TGTGCCAGCAGACCGCGGGGGGGCAGAGTGGAGACCCAGTACTTC,CASRPRGGRVETQYF
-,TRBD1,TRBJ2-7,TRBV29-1,TGCAGTGTCCATGACAGGGTCGGGGTAGAGCAGTACTTC,CSVHDRVGVEQYF
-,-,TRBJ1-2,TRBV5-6,TGTGCCAGCAGCATCGGACAGAAACACTATGGCTACACCTTC,CASSIGQKHYGYTF
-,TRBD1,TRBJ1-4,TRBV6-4,TGTGCCAGCAGCCCAAACTTCGCAGGGGGCAAAAGAGAAAAACTGTTTTTT,CASSPNFAGGKREKLFF
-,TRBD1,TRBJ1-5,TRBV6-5,TGTGCCAGCAGGACAGGGGGCAGCAATCAGCCCCAGCATTTT,CASRTGGSNQPQHF
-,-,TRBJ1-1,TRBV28,TGTGCCAGCAGACGTATTACAGGGACCTTGAACACTGAAGCTTTCTTT,CASRRITGTLNTEAFF
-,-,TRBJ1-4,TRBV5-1,TGCGCCAGCAGCCTGGACGGGCCCGGTGGAGGAAAACTGTTTTTT,CASSLDGPGGGKLFF
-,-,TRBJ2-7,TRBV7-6,TGTGCCAGCAGCTCGCAACCAGGGGAGGAGCAGTACTTC,CASSSQPGEEQYF
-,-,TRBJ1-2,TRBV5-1,TGCGCCAGCAGGTTTAAGACAGGCCCTAACTATGGCTACACCTTC,CASRFKTGPNYGYTF
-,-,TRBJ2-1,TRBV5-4,TGTGCCAGCAGCTCGGAAGGACTAAGGAATGAGCAGTTCTTC,CASSSEGLRNEQFF
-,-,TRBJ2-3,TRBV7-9,TGTGCAGGAGGGGGCAGGGAGGATACGCAGTATTTT,CAGGGREDTQYF
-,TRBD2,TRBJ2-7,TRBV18,TGTGCCAGCTCCCCCTGGGGGGGGGACTACGAGCAGTACTTC,CASSPWGGDYEQYF
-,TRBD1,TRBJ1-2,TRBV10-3,TGTGCCATCAGTGAGGGACAGGGAGGCTACACCTTC,CAISEGQGGYTF
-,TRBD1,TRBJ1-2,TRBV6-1,TGTGCCAGCAGTGCCGACAGGGTGATAGGGGCTAACTATGGCTACACCTTC,CASSADRVIGANYGYTF
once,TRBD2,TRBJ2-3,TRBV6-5,TGTGCCAGCACAGGTATAGCGGGAGTCCCAGATACGCAGTATTTT,CASTGIAGVPDTQYF
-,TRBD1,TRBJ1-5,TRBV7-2,TGTGCCAGCAGCTTAGTTAGCGGGACAGATCAGCCCCAGCATTTT,CASSLVSGTDQPQHF
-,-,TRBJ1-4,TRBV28,TGTGCCAGCAGTCTGACAGCTTATAATGAAAAACTGTTTTTT,CASSLTAYNEKLFF
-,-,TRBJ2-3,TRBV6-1,TGTGCCAGCAGTGACCGGGGAGGACTAGATACGCAGTATTTT,CASSDRGGLDTQYF
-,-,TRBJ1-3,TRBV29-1,TGCAGCGTTGGAGGCGACTCTGGAAACACCATATATTTT,CSVGGDSGNTIYF
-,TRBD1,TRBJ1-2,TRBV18,TGTGCCAGCTCACCAGGGACAGATCATTATGGCTACACCTTC,CASSPGTDHYGYTF
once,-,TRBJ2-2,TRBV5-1,TGCGCCAGCAGCTCCCACCTCAAACAGGGACCGGCATACGGTCCCGGGGAGCTGTTTTTT,CASSSHLKQGPAYGPGELFF
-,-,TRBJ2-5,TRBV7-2,TGTGCCAGCAGCTTAACGGGTCCCGTTGGCGCGGAGACCCAGTACTTC,CASSLTGPVGAETQYF
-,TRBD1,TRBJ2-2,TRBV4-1,TGCGCCAGCAGCCTGGGGACAGGGGCCACCGGGGAGCTGTTTTTT,CASSLGTGATGELFF
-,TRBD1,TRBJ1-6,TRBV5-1,TGCGCCAGCAGCTTGGCCGGGACAGGGCGCTCACCCCTCCACTTT,CASSLAGTGRSPLHF
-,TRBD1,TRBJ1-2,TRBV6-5,TGTGCCAGCAGTGTTCGACAGGGATATGGCTACACCTTC,CASSVRQGYGYTF
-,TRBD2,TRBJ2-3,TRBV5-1,TGCGCCAGCAAGGCGGGGGGGACCACAGATACGCAGTATTTT,CASKAGGTTDTQYF
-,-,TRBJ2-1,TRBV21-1,TGTGCCAGCAGCCCCCGAGGCGAGCCCGTAGAGGAGCAGTTCTTC,CASSPRGEPVEEQFF
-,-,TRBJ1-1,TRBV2,TGTGCCAGCACCGTGGAGAATATTGTGAACACTGAAGCTTTCTTT,CASTVENIVNTEAFF
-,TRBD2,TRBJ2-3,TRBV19,TGTGCCAGTAGTACAGGGACTAGCAGATTGGTAGATACGCAGTATTTT,CASSTGTSRLVDTQYF
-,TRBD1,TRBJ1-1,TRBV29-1,TGCAGCGTTGTTAGGACAGGGGGCACTGAAGCTTTCTTT,CSVVRTGGTEAFF
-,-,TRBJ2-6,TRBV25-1,TGTGCCAGCAGCGGACACAACTCTGGGGCCAACGTCCTGACTTTC,CASSGHNSGANVLTF
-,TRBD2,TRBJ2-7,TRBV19,TGTGCCAGTAGTATCCTAGGGACTAGCGGGAAAGGTACCTACGAGCAGTACTTC,CASSILGTSGKGTYEQYF
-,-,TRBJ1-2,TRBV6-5,TGTGCCACACGACCCCGGGGGGTTGATGGCTACACCTTC,CATRPRGVDGYTF
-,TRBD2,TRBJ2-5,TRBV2,TGTGCCAGCAGTGACGGTGGGCTAGCGGGGGCCGACAGACCCGCGACCCAGTACTTC,CASSDGGLAGADRPATQYF
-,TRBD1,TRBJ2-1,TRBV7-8,TGTGCCAGCAGCTTATTATTTGGACAGGGCCCGTACAATGAGCAGTTCTTC,CASSLLFGQGPYNEQFF
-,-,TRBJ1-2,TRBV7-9,TGTGCCAGCAGCTTCGGTCAGGCAGGGGCTTATGGCTACACCTTC,CASSFGQAGAYGYTF
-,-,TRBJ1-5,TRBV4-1,TGCGCCAGCAGCCAGGAGGCAGCTAATCAGCCCCAGCATTTT,CASSQEAANQPQHF
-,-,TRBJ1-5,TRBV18,TGTGCCAGCTCAAAGGAGCGCAATCAGCCCCAGCATTTT,CASSKERNQPQHF